This T cell receptor beta chain was documented in a study of T cell responses to AZD1222 COVID-19 vaccine. Study observations and caveats: Epitopes outside B.1.351 and B.1.1.7 mutated regions reportedly drew nearly half of spike TCRs. Only 5 or 6 AZD1222 recipients tested seropositive at baseline. White British donors predominated, females outnumbered males, and clonal diversity was possibly underestimated. Spike-specific TCR breadth and depth went up after people got two AZD1222 doses.

About this clone itself: Its antigen is not identified.

Data came from immunoSEQ multiplex PCR; TCRdb stores just in-frame clones and leaves some out. Of some 130,000 clones listed, 80% to 90% are singletons. CDR3 length: 13 amino acids. Germline V gives CDR1 SQVTM, CDR2 ANQGSEA. With 5 bases clipped from V and 2 bases from J, the junction kept 3 bases outside the gene matches. This sample comprised peripheral blood, obtained on day 0 of MenACWY control vaccination. The sequence was collected from an adult in good health. The J gene is TRBJ2-7, the V gene TRBV29-1, with 10 bases matching TRBD1. The CDR3 DNA is TGCAGCGTTAGACAGGGGGCTACCTACGAGCAGTACTTC. Translating gives CSVRQGATYEQYF.